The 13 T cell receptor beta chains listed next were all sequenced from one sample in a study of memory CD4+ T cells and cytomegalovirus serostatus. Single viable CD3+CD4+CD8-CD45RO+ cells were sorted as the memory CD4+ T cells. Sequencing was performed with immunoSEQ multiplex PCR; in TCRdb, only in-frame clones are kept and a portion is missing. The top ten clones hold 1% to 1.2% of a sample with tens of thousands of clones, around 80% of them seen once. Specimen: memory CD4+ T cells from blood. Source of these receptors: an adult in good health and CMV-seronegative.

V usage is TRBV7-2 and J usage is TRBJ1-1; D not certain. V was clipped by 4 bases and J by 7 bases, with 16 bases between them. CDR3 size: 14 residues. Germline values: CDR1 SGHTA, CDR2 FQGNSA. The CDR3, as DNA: TGTGCCAGCAGCTCCCCAAGAGCGAGACTTGAAGCTTTCTTT. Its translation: CASSSPRARLEAFF.

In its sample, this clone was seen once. The CDR3 bases are TGCAGTGCTAGAGAAAAGCCTAAACTGTTTTTT. It is translated as CSAREKPKLFF. The rearrangement uses TRBV20-1 and TRBJ1-4; D is ambiguous. The V gene lost 0 bases and the J gene lost 11 bases, with 7 bases spanning the gap. This CDR3 contains 11 residues. Germline-derived CDR1 and CDR2 are DFQATT and SNEGSKA (reference sequence).

As DNA, the CDR3 is TGTGCCAGCAGTGGCCGGGACAGCACAGATACGCAGTATTTT. It encodes CASSGRDSTDTQYF. The chain recombines TRBV6-1 with TRBJ2-3; TRBD1 or TRBD2 may be the D gene (5 bases each). The germline V gene encodes CDR1 MNHNS and CDR2 SASEGT. Trimming took 4 bases from V and 0 from J, leaving 8 bases between them. The CDR3 sequence is 14 residues long.

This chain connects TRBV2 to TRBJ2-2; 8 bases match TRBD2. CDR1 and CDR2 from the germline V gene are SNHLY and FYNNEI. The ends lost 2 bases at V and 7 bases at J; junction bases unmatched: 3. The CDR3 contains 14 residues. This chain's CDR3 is CASSESGSVGELFF. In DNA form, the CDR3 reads TGTGCCAGCAGTGAAAGCGGGAGCGTCGGGGAGCTGTTTTTT.

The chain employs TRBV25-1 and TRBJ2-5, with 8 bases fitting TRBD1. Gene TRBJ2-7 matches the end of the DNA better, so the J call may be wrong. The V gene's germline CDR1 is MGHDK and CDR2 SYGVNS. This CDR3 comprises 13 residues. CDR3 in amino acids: CASSWGQVYEQYF. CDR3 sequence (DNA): TGTGCCAGCAGTTGGGGACAGGTCTACGAGCAGTACTTC.

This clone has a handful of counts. The CDR3 protein is CASSLGDRGSEQYF. The CDR3 nucleotides are TGCGCCAGCAGCTTGGGGGACAGGGGCTCAGAGCAGTACTTC. The chain carries TRBV5-1 and TRBJ2-7; 10 bases are a match to TRBD1. CDR1 is SGHRS, CDR2 YFSETQ, per germline. V trimming: 0 bases; J trimming: 7 bases; junction bases outside the gene matches: 4. The CDR3 is made up of 14 amino acids.

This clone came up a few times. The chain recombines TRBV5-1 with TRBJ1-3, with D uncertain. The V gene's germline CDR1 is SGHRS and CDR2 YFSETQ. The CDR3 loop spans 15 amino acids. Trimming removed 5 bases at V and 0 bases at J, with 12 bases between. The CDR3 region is CASRKDGYSGNTIYF. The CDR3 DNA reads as TGCGCCAGCAGGAAAGACGGTTACTCTGGAAACACCATATATTTT.

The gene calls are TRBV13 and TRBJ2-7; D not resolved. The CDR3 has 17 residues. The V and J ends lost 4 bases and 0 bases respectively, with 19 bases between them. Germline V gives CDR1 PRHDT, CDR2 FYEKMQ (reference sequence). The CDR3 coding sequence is TGTGCCAGCAGCTCGACTTACCGGGCCACAAACTCCTACGAGCAGTACTTC. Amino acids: CASSSTYRATNSYEQYF.

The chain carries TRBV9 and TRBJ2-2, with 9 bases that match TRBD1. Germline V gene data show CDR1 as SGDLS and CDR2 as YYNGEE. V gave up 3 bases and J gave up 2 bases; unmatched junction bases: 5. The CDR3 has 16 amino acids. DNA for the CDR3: TGTGCCAGCAGCGCGGGACAGGGATCAAACACCGGGGAGCTGTTTTTT. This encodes CASSAGQGSNTGELFF.

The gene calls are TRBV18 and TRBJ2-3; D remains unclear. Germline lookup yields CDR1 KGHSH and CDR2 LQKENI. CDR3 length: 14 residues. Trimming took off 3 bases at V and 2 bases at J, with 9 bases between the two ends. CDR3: CASSPSPPTDTQYF. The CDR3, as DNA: TGTGCCAGCTCACCCTCACCCCCCACAGATACGCAGTATTTT.

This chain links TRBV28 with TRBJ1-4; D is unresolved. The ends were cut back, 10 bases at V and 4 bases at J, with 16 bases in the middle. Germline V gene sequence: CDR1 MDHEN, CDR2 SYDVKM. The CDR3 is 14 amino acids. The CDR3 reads CATSLGRNNEKLFF. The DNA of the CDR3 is TGTGCCACCTCTTTAGGACGGAATAATGAAAAACTGTTTTTT. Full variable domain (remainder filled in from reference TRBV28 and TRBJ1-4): DVKVTQSSRYLVKRTGEKVFLECVQDMDHENMFWYRQDPGLGLRLIYFSYDVKMKEKGDIPEGYSVSREKKERFSLILESASTNQTSMYLCATSLGRNNEKLFFGSGTQLSVL.

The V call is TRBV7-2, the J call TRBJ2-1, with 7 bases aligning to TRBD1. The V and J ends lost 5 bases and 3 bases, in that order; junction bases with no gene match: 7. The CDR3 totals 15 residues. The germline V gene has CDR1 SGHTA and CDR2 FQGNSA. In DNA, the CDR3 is TGTGCCAGCAGCCGCCGGAGACAGGGCTACAATGAGCAGTTCTTC. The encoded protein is CASSRRRQGYNEQFF.

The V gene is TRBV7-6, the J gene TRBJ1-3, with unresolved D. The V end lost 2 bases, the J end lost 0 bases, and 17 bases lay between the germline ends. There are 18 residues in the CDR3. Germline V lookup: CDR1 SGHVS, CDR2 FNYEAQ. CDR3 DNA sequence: TGTGCCAGCAGCTTAAGCTCTCTTTCCGGGAGCTCTGGAAACACCATATATTTT. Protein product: CASSLSSLSGSSGNTIYF.